The 8 T cell receptor beta chains presented below share a single source sample, sequenced in a study of T-cell reconstitution after alpha-beta-depleted transplantation in children. Library preparation (for TCRbeta) was performed with unique molecular identifiers. TCRdb re-derived calls from the PCR reads in MiXCR, one entry per CDR3 protein. The repertoire consists of 450,000 to 500,000 distinct CDR3 sequences, with around 13% occurring once and the leading ten covering more than 5.5%. Specimen: PBMCs from the stem cell graft donor, collected from the stem cell graft. The origin of the receptors is a human donor who donated a stem cell graft to a child with combined immunodeficiency.

The chain joins TRBV9 to TRBJ2-6; D unresolved. The germline V and J ends were trimmed by 4 bases and 1 base, with 15 bases remaining between them. Germline CDR1 is SGDLS and CDR2 is YYNGEE. The CDR3 is made up of 17 amino acids. CDR3 residues: CASSQTQRSSGANVLTF. In nucleotides, the CDR3 is TGTGCCAGCAGCCAAACCCAACGGTCTTCTGGGGCCAACGTCCTGACTTTC.

The rearrangement uses TRBV2 and TRBJ2-3, with 8 positions matching TRBD2. The V and J ends lost 7 bases and 2 bases, in that order; junction bases with no gene match: 5. The CDR3 has 14 residues. Looked up from germline, CDR1 is SNHLY and CDR2 is FYNNEI. In DNA, the CDR3 is TGTGCCAGCAAGATTAGCGGGGCCACAGATACGCAGTATTTT. It translates to CASKISGATDTQYF.

This clonotype was seen a handful of times. V gene TRBV5-1 combines with J gene TRBJ2-2, with a tentative D call TRBD1 (7 bases). CDR1 SGHRS and CDR2 YFSETQ come from the germline V gene. The CDR3 has 15 residues. V lost 0 bases to trimming and J lost 4 bases, with 10 bases between them. As DNA, the CDR3 is TGCGCCAGCAGCTTGGTTCAGGGGGGCACCGGGGAGCTGTTTTTT. Amino acids: CASSLVQGGTGELFF.

This clonotype has a handful of counts. The rearrangement links TRBV12-3 or TRBV12-4 to TRBJ2-7; unclear D gene. This CDR3 comprises 11 residues. The V end lost 3 bases, the J end lost 11 bases, and 11 bases lay between the germline ends. CDR3 coding DNA: TGTGCCAGCAGTTTCGTGTCTTTGAAGTACTTC. Translation: CASSFVSLKYF.

V usage is TRBV7-3 and J usage is TRBJ2-3; tentatively, D is TRBD2 (6 bases). This CDR3 is 13 amino acids long. The V end lost 2 bases, the J end lost 11 bases, and 14 bases lay between the germline ends. Germline values: CDR1 SGHTA, CDR2 FQGTGA. The CDR3 loop is CASSLGPVAEQYF. CDR3 bases: TGTGCCAGCAGCTTAGGCCCAGTAGCGGAGCAGTATTTT.

In this sample, this clonotype turned up a few times. The chain joins TRBV7-2 to TRBJ2-2; no reliable D call. CDR1 and CDR2 (germline): SGHTA, FQGNSA. CDR3 length: 14 amino acids. V was clipped by 5 bases and J by 7 bases, with 14 bases between them. As DNA, the CDR3 is TGTGCCAGCAGCGCGCTATCTAGGATCGGGGAGCTGTTTTTT. Protein: CASSALSRIGELFF.

This clonotype was seen more than once but under ten times. The J gene is TRBJ2-7, the V gene TRBV3-1; 11 nucleotides align to TRBD2. The CDR3 covers 15 residues. Germline CDR1 and CDR2: LGHDT and YNNKEL (reference sequence). With 0 bases clipped from V and 3 bases from J, the junction kept 1 base outside the gene matches. CDR3 coding DNA: TGTGCCAGCAGCCAAGAACTAGCGGGGGTCTACGAGCAGTACTTC. This codes for CASSQELAGVYEQYF.

This clonotype was counted only a few times. The CDR3 bases are TGCAGCGTTGAAAGGAAAATTCATGAGCAGTTCTTC. Its protein product is CSVERKIHEQFF. The chain has TRBV29-1 and TRBJ2-1, with D hard to call. Germline loops: CDR1 SQVTM, CDR2 ANQGSEA. Trimming stripped 2 bases from V and 8 bases from J, with 10 bases between. This CDR3 region has 12 residues.